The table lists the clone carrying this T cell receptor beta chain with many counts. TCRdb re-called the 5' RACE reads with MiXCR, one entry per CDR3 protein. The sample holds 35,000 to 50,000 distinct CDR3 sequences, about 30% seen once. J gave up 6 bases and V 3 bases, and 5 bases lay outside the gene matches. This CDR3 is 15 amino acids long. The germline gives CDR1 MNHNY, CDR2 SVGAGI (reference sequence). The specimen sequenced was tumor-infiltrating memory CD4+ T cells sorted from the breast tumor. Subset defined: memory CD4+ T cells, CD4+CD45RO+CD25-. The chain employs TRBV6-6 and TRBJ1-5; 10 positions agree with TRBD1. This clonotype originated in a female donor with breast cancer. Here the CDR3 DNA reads TGTGCCAGCAGTTATAAGGGACAGGGGAGTCAGCCCCAGCATTTT. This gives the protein CASSYKGQGSQPQHF.